Sequencing of this T cell receptor beta chain was carried out in a study of T-cell memory formation after mild COVID-19. Per germline, CDR1 SGHRS and CDR2 YFSETQ. The CDR3 length is 18 residues. Losses at the gene ends were 2 bases for V and 2 bases for J; bases not matched to a gene: 7. TCRdb re-called the 5' RACE reads through MiXCR, storing one row per CDR3 protein. The repertoire has around 200,000 distinct CDR3 sequences, around 30% of them found once; the top ten carry 9.5% to 12%. This clonotype was observed a handful of times. The chain recombines TRBV5-1 with TRBJ2-1; the match to TRBD2 covers 13 bases. Sequencing was performed on PBMCs or a T cell subset sorted from them (not recorded which). The TCR was taken from an adult woman who had mild COVID-19 (a few samples of this study predate the infection). Cell type and time point are not known. CDR3 sequence (DNA): TGCGCCAGCAGCTTCCGGACTAGCGGGAGAAGGACCTACAATGAGCAGTTCTTC. Its protein is CASSFRTSGRRTYNEQFF.